The 23 T cell receptor beta chains below were found in one sample sequenced in a study of blood T cells in healthy people across ages. A second about 7 to 11 cycle PCR used barcoded and J-beta primers. TCRdb fed the 5' RACE reads into MiXCR, producing one record per CDR3 protein. The sample lists about 780,000 distinct CDR3 sequences; roughly 24% were seen once. These sequences were also reported in another study, on T cells of mothers and their children.

Sequencing used blood. Receptor source: a boy aged 5-17 years in good health.

The rearrangement uses TRBV5-1 and TRBJ2-3; 8 bases line up with TRBD2. Germline V lookup: CDR1 SGHRS, CDR2 YFSETQ. Trimming at V came to 3 bases and at J to 2 bases, leaving 8 bases not matched to a gene. The CDR3 is made up of 16 amino acids. The CDR3 protein is CASSSSARGVTDTQYF. As DNA, the CDR3 is TGCGCCAGCAGCTCCTCCGCGCGGGGGGTCACAGATACGCAGTATTTT.

CDR3 nucleotides: TGCAGCGTCCTTTCTGGGGCCAACGTCCTGACTTTC. Protein sequence: CSVLSGANVLTF. The chain is built from TRBV29-1 and TRBJ2-6; D is unclear. The V gene lost 6 bases and the J gene lost 1 base, with 4 bases spanning the gap. Per the germline V gene, CDR1 is SQVTM and CDR2 is ANQGSEA. The CDR3 loop spans 12 amino acids.

This clonotype occurred a few times. The chain uses TRBV6-5 and TRBJ2-7; 14 positions agree with TRBD2. Unmatched junction bases numbered 11, after V lost 4 bases and J lost 3 bases. The CDR3 sequence is 18 residues long. Germline-derived CDR1 and CDR2 are MNHEY and SVGAGI. For the CDR3, the DNA is TGTGCCAGCAGTTCCGTGACTAGCGGGGGGGCCGGAGTCTACGAGCAGTACTTC. Translation gives CASSSVTSGGAGVYEQYF.

This clonotype was seen only a few times. This chain uses TRBV4-1 with TRBJ1-4; D perhaps matches TRBD1 (6 bases). The germline V gene has CDR1 MGHRA and CDR2 YSYEKL. V lost 3 bases and J lost 0, with 8 bases in between. The CDR3 loop spans 15 amino acids. The CDR3 is CASSHTGPTNEKLFF. The CDR3 DNA reads TGCGCCAGCAGCCATACAGGGCCAACTAATGAAAAACTGTTTTTT.

This sequence joins TRBV3-1 and TRBJ2-6; the D call may be TRBD1 or TRBD2 (5 bases each). V dropped 0 bases and J dropped 3 bases, with 18 bases sitting between them. The CDR3 loop spans 19 amino acids. The germline CDR1 and CDR2 sequences are LGHDT and YNNKEL (reference sequence). The CDR3 DNA follows: TGTGCCAGCAGCCAAGAATACGGGGCCCCTAGGGTTGGGGCCAACGTCCTGACTTTC. Translated: CASSQEYGAPRVGANVLTF.

This clonotype was observed a single time. V and J are TRBV11-2 and TRBJ1-2; 7 positions agree with TRBD1. Germline CDR1 SGHAT, CDR2 FQNNGV. This CDR3 is 15 amino acids long. V was clipped by 4 bases and J by 7 bases; unmatched bases: 12. The CDR3 DNA reads as TGTGCCAGCAGCTCTATTAAAGGGGGCAGGGGTGGCTACACCTTC. Protein: CASSSIKGGRGGYTF. Using reference TRBV11-2 and TRBJ1-2 for the parts outside the CDR3, the full variable domain is EAGVAQSPRYKIIEKRQSVAFWCNPISGHATLYWYQQILGQGPKLLIQFQNNGVVDDSQLPKDRFSAERLKGVDSTLKIQPAKLEDSAVYLCASSSIKGGRGGYTFGSGTRLTVV.

The genes are TRBV20-1 and TRBJ1-5, with D tentatively TRBD1 (6 bases). This CDR3 spans 13 amino acids. From germline, CDR1 is DFQATT and CDR2 SNEGSKA (reference sequence). V was clipped by 6 bases and J by 6 bases, with 15 bases between them. The CDR3 nucleotides are TGCAGTGCGACCAGGGGTTTGGCTCAGCCCCAGCATTTT. Protein product: CSATRGLAQPQHF.

The chain recombines TRBV27 with TRBJ2-5, with D unresolved. The CDR3 is 16 amino acids. V lost 2 bases and J lost 0, with 13 bases in between. Germline V lookup: CDR1 MNHEY, CDR2 SMNVEV (reference sequence). This CDR3 is CASSLGSSPYQETQYF. CDR3 bases: TGTGCCAGCAGTTTAGGTAGCAGCCCGTACCAAGAGACCCAGTACTTC.

This clonotype was seen a handful of times. The J gene is TRBJ1-5, the V gene TRBV2; D unresolved. V was shortened by 6 bases and J by 0 bases, with 18 bases between the two germline ends. Germline CDR1 reads SNHLY; CDR2 reads FYNNEI. The CDR3 consists of 17 residues. The CDR3 DNA follows: TGTGCCAGCAGGCTTAGAACCGGCACAGATAGCAATCAGCCCCAGCATTTT. It is translated as CASRLRTGTDSNQPQHF.

The gene calls are TRBV18 and TRBJ2-3; TRBD1 agrees at 7 bases. CDR1 is KGHSH, CDR2 LQKENI, per germline. With 1 base clipped from V and 0 bases from J, the junction kept 4 bases outside the gene matches. The CDR3 loop spans 16 amino acids. The CDR3: CASSPLPGGSTDTQYF. For the CDR3, the DNA is TGTGCCAGCTCACCACTGCCAGGGGGAAGCACAGATACGCAGTATTTT.

J is TRBJ2-3 and V is TRBV29-1; no reliable D call. Germline CDR1 and CDR2: SQVTM and ANQGSEA. V dropped 6 bases and J dropped 5 bases, with 18 bases sitting between them. This CDR3 has 14 residues. The CDR3 bases are TGCAGCGTCGTCACCCCCAGGACGAGAGATACGCAGTATTTT. Protein sequence: CSVVTPRTRDTQYF.

This clonotype has just a few counts. This chain connects TRBV3-1 to TRBJ1-3; the D gene is possibly TRBD1 (5 bases). The CDR3 runs 17 residues. Germline-derived CDR1 and CDR2 are LGHDT and YNNKEL (reference sequence). The V end was cut by 2 bases, the J end by 0 bases, with 14 bases between. The CDR3 DNA follows: TGTGCCAGCAGCCAATACCAGGGACGTATCTCTGGAAACACCATATATTTT. Its translation: CASSQYQGRISGNTIYF.

V gene TRBV18 combines with J gene TRBJ2-1; D is unresolved. V was shortened by 5 bases and J by 0 bases, with 14 bases between the two germline ends. The CDR3 contains 16 residues. Germline CDR1 reads KGHSH; CDR2 reads LQKENI. Here the CDR3 DNA reads TGTGCCAGCTCAGCCGCTAGTTATAGCTCCTACAATGAGCAGTTCTTC. Amino acids: CASSAASYSSYNEQFF.

In this sample, this clonotype turned up a few times. This chain links TRBV29-1 with TRBJ1-5, with a weak D call TRBD1 (5 bases). The CDR3 sequence is 15 residues long. Trimming shortened V by 5 bases and J by 4 bases, and 18 bases separated the two germline ends. Looked up from germline, CDR1 is SQVTM and CDR2 is ANQGSEA. Here the CDR3 DNA reads TGCAGCGTTTTGGAGGCGGGGGGAACGAATCAGCCCCAGCATTTT. Protein: CSVLEAGGTNQPQHF.

The sample holds a few counts of this clonotype. V is TRBV21-1 and J is TRBJ1-1; TRBD1, as called in the table, went unchecked against the DNA. TRBV21-1 represents a pseudogene. There are 16 residues in the CDR3. For the CDR3, the DNA is TGTGCCAGCAGCAAACCCGAGCGGCGCCATAACACTGAAGCTTTCTTT. Translated, it gives CASSKPERRHNTEAFF.

The chain employs TRBV6-1 and TRBJ2-6; the D is unclear. Germline values: CDR1 MNHNS, CDR2 SASEGT. The CDR3 is 17 residues long. V shed 6 bases and J shed 0 bases, with 15 bases lying between them. For the CDR3, the DNA is TGTGCCAGCAGCCGTGGAATTGGGGACTCTGGGGCCAACGTCCTGACTTTC. It yields the protein CASSRGIGDSGANVLTF.

The chain is built from TRBV9 and TRBJ2-1; 8 positions agree with TRBD1. Trimming took 0 bases from V and 2 from J; bases not matched to a gene: 4. The CDR3 has 16 residues. Germline V CDR1 and CDR2: SGDLS, YYNGEE. CDR3 loop: CASSVGDRGAYNEQFF. The CDR3 DNA follows: TGTGCCAGCAGCGTAGGAGACAGGGGCGCCTACAATGAGCAGTTCTTC.

This chain joins TRBV6-5 and TRBJ2-7; D is unresolved. This CDR3 contains 15 residues. The germline gives CDR1 MNHEY, CDR2 SVGAGI. Deletions cut 8 bases from V and 2 bases from J, with 19 bases between. The CDR3 is CASRPYGIDPYEQYF. CDR3 nucleotides: TGTGCCAGCCGCCCTTATGGAATAGATCCCTACGAGCAGTACTTC.

In DNA form, the CDR3 reads TGCGCCAGCAGGTCAGGGGACCCCCCAGATACGCAGTATTTT. This encodes CASRSGDPPDTQYF. The gene calls are TRBV5-1 and TRBJ2-3; D possibly corresponds to TRBD1 (6 bases). Germline CDR1 and CDR2: SGHRS and YFSETQ. The CDR3 has 14 residues. Deletions cut 5 bases from V and 4 bases from J, with 14 bases between. Using reference TRBV5-1 and TRBJ2-3 for the parts outside the CDR3, the full variable domain is KAGVTQTPRYLIKTRGQQVTLSCSPISGHRSVSWYQQTPGQGLQFLFEYFSETQRNKGNFPGRFSGRQFSNSRSEMNVSTLELGDSALYLCASRSGDPPDTQYFGPGTRLTVL.

This clonotype has just one count. The gene calls are TRBV29-1 and TRBJ2-5, with TRBD1 matching over 10 bases. The J call is in doubt because the DNA end fits TRBJ2-1 better. Germline loops: CDR1 SQVTM, CDR2 ANQGSEA. CDR3 length: 15 amino acids. The CDR3 protein is CSVEDRDRGGNEQFF. The CDR3 coding sequence is TGCAGCGTTGAAGACCGGGACAGGGGAGGCAATGAGCAGTTCTTC.

The chain is built from TRBV12-3 or TRBV12-4 and TRBJ1-2; D remains ambiguous. The CDR3 covers 14 residues. V was trimmed by 2 bases and J by 4 bases, leaving 11 bases between them. CDR3 coding DNA: TGTGCCAGCAGTTTATTCTTGGGTCCCTATGGCTACACCTTC. Residues: CASSLFLGPYGYTF.

The chain uses TRBV12-3 or TRBV12-4 and TRBJ2-5; D might be TRBD2 (6 bases). The tail of the sequence fits TRBJ2-1 better, so the J call may be wrong. CDR3 length: 16 amino acids. Here the CDR3 reads CASSPDIAALYNEQFF. Here the CDR3 DNA reads TGTGCCAGCAGTCCAGACATAGCGGCGCTCTACAATGAGCAGTTCTTC.

The chain links TRBV3-1 to TRBJ2-5; 9 bases map to TRBD1. Gene TRBJ2-7 matches the end of the DNA better, so the J call may be wrong. The CDR3 sequence is 17 residues long. Per germline, CDR1 LGHDT and CDR2 YNNKEL (reference sequence). CDR3 loop: CASSSIDGTGRPYEQYF. Here the CDR3 DNA reads TGTGCCAGCAGCTCGATAGACGGGACAGGGAGACCCTACGAGCAGTACTTC.